The 19 T cell receptor beta chains below were found in one sample sequenced in a study of T cell changes during pregnancy in multiple sclerosis. Some clones are missing from TCRdb's copy, which holds only in-frame ones; the method was immunoSEQ multiplex PCR. The sample lists just over 90,000 clones; 91% were seen once. The material sequenced was peripheral blood, taken after pregnancy. These receptors all come from a female donor in good health, enrolled as a control in a pregnancy study.

The chain uses TRBV19 and TRBJ1-1; D is perhaps TRBD1 (5 bases). V lost 8 bases and J lost 10, with 23 bases in between. This CDR3 comprises 14 residues. In germline, CDR1 is LNHDA, CDR2 SQIVND (reference sequence). CDR3 region: CASHGGGSRTRAFF. CDR3 nucleotide sequence: TGTGCCAGTCATGGGGGAGGGAGTCGGACACGAGCTTTCTTT.

The rearrangement joins TRBV11-2 to TRBJ2-7; no clear D. The CDR3 consists of 12 residues. The V end was cut by 5 bases, the J end by 1 base, with 6 bases between. In germline, CDR1 is SGHAT, CDR2 FQNNGV. The CDR3 protein is CASSLRSYEQYF. The DNA for the CDR3 is TGTGCCAGCAGCCTTCGGTCCTACGAGCAGTACTTC.

The V gene is TRBV18, the J gene TRBJ1-5, with TRBD1 matching 8 bases. This CDR3 region has 15 residues. V dropped 5 bases and J dropped 4; count of bases not matched to a gene: 7. Germline values: CDR1 KGHSH, CDR2 LQKENI. The CDR3 DNA reads TGTGCCAGCTCATTGGGACAGGCAGAAAATCAGCCCCAGCATTTT. Amino acids: CASSLGQAENQPQHF.

V usage is TRBV7-8 and J usage is TRBJ2-1, with D maybe TRBD1 (6 bases). Germline CDR1 reads SGHVS; CDR2 reads FQNEAQ. V was trimmed by 5 bases and J by 6 bases, leaving 17 bases between them. CDR3 size: 15 residues. CDR3 loop: CASSPTREGGNEQFF. The CDR3 DNA follows: TGTGCCAGCAGCCCGACGCGAGAAGGGGGCAATGAGCAGTTCTTC.

This chain uses TRBV4-1 with TRBJ1-2; tentative D call: TRBD1 (6 bases). Germline lookup yields CDR1 MGHRA and CDR2 YSYEKL. The CDR3 runs to 17 residues. Trimming left V 0 bases short and J 7 bases short, with 21 bases between. The CDR3 reads CASSQDVGGRGGTGYTF. The CDR3 DNA reads TGCGCCAGCAGCCAAGATGTCGGGGGAAGGGGGGGAACTGGCTACACCTTC.

V usage is TRBV2 and J usage is TRBJ1-3, with unresolved D. The ends were cut back, 6 bases at V and 8 bases at J, with 14 bases in the middle. This CDR3 comprises 13 residues. Germline V gene lookup returns CDR1 SNHLY and CDR2 FYNNEI. The CDR3 loop reads CASRRARGDTIYF. The CDR3 region has the DNA TGTGCCAGCAGGAGGGCTCGTGGGGACACCATATATTTT.

The sample holds a few counts of this clone. This chain links TRBV6-1 with TRBJ1-2; 8 nucleotides match TRBD1. Trimming cost V 1 base and J 3 bases; bases outside gene matches: 4. This CDR3 spans 15 amino acids. Per the germline V gene, CDR1 is MNHNS and CDR2 is SASEGT. The CDR3 reads CASSEGRQGYYGYTF. CDR3 in DNA: TGTGCCAGCAGTGAAGGCCGACAGGGGTACTATGGCTACACCTTC.

The chain couples TRBV19 to TRBJ1-6, with TRBD1 as a possible D gene (5 bases). The CDR3 totals 13 residues. Germline values: CDR1 LNHDA, CDR2 SQIVND (reference sequence). The V end lost 8 bases, the J end lost 4 bases, and 9 bases lay between the germline ends. CDR3 loop: CASAGGYNSPLHF. The CDR3 coding sequence is TGTGCCAGTGCGGGGGGGTATAATTCACCCCTCCACTTT.

The chain is built from TRBV18 and TRBJ1-4; 7 bases line up with TRBD1. Germline loops: CDR1 KGHSH, CDR2 LQKENI. V dropped 3 bases and J dropped 0; count of bases not matched to a gene: 7. The CDR3 length is 17 residues. This CDR3 reads CASSPNRGTATNEKLFF. The DNA of the CDR3 is TGTGCCAGCTCACCGAACAGGGGAACTGCAACTAATGAAAAACTGTTTTTT.

The V call is TRBV2, the J call TRBJ1-1, with D maybe TRBD1 (6 bases). Germline V CDR1 and CDR2: SNHLY, FYNNEI. The CDR3 length is 15 residues. V was trimmed by 7 bases and J by 8 bases, leaving 23 bases between them. The CDR3 nucleotides read TGTGCCAGCAACACCTATACAGTTGGGGGCTACGAAGCTTTCTTT. It translates to CASNTYTVGGYEAFF.

This chain uses TRBV29-1 with TRBJ1-2, with a weak D call TRBD1 (5 bases). This CDR3 spans 12 amino acids. Looked up from germline, CDR1 is SQVTM and CDR2 is ANQGSEA. The V gene lost 1 base and the J gene lost 6 bases, with 9 bases spanning the gap. This chain's CDR3 is CSVEGTKNGYTF. The CDR3 DNA follows: TGCAGCGTTGAAGGGACAAAGAATGGCTACACCTTC.

This clone has just one count. This chain uses TRBV4-3 with TRBJ2-3, with 10 bases lining up with TRBD1. V was pared by 1 base and J by 8 bases, with 6 bases of the junction left unmatched. The CDR3 consists of 15 residues. CDR1 is LGHNA, CDR2 YSLEER, per germline. CDR3 loop: CASSQVGQGPGTQYF. The CDR3 nucleotides are TGCGCCAGCAGCCAAGTGGGACAGGGGCCCGGTACGCAGTATTTT.

A note on this clone: The junction does not match germline at one end; this may be a read error. The chain links TRBV19 to TRBJ1-2; TRBD1 matches at 9 bases. CDR3 length equals 13 residues. CDR1 LNHDA and CDR2 SQIVND come from the germline V gene (reference sequence). The CDR3 spells CASTDRGRGEAVF. The CDR3 DNA reads TGTGCCAGTACGGACAGGGGCCGGGGCGAAGCGGTCTTC.

The genes are TRBV6-5 and TRBJ2-5; D is uncertain. The J call is doubtful: the DNA matches TRBJ2-7 better. This CDR3 comprises 14 residues. Looked up from germline, CDR1 is MNHEY and CDR2 is SVGAGI. CDR3 in amino acids: CASSYGRYRYEQYF. CDR3 bases: TGTGCCAGCAGTTACGGTCGCTACCGCTACGAGCAGTACTTC.

The chain links TRBV29-1 to TRBJ2-1; weak D call: TRBD2 (6 bases). Trimming left V 6 bases short and J 2 bases short, with 11 bases between. The CDR3 length is 13 residues. Germline-derived CDR1 and CDR2 are SQVTM and ANQGSEA. CDR3 region: CSVGDSAYNEQFF. The CDR3 DNA follows: TGCAGCGTCGGGGACTCGGCCTACAATGAGCAGTTCTTC.

V is TRBV4-3 and J is TRBJ2-7, with TRBD2 identical over 11 bases. From germline, CDR1 is LGHNA and CDR2 YSLEER. The CDR3 consists of 15 residues. Unmatched junction bases numbered 6, after V lost 4 bases and J lost 4 bases. CDR3 coding DNA: TGCGCCAGCAGCCCTCAACTAGCGGGGGCTTACGAGCAGTACTTC. Its translation: CASSPQLAGAYEQYF.

The rearrangement links TRBV19 to TRBJ2-2, with 10 bases aligning to TRBD2. This CDR3 comprises 15 residues. Germline V gene data show CDR1 as LNHDA and CDR2 as SQIVND (reference sequence). Trimming cost V 10 bases and J 5 bases; bases outside gene matches: 10. The CDR3 nucleotides read TGTGCCACCAGCAGAGCGGGGGGGCTAACCGGGGAGCTGTTTTTT. Its protein product is CATSRAGGLTGELFF.

V usage is TRBV19 and J usage is TRBJ1-5, with 10 bases lining up with TRBD1. J gave up 0 bases and V 3 bases, and 11 bases lay outside the gene matches. CDR1 LNHDA and CDR2 SQIVND come from the germline V gene (reference sequence). The CDR3 runs to 19 residues. The DNA for the CDR3 is TGTGCCAGTAGTATTAGGACAGGGGGGTCCGGGTATAGCAATCAGCCCCAGCATTTT. Protein product: CASSIRTGGSGYSNQPQHF.

The chain recombines TRBV19 with TRBJ2-2, with TRBD2 as a possible D gene (5 bases). Germline V CDR1 and CDR2: LNHDA, SQIVND (reference sequence). CDR3 length equals 15 residues. With 3 bases removed from V and 3 bases from J, the gap between germline ends came to 11 bases. The CDR3 coding sequence is TGTGCCAGTAGTATGGAGGACCGAGACACCGGGGAGCTGTTTTTT. Translated: CASSMEDRDTGELFF.